This TCR beta chain originates from a study of shared clonotypes between healthy human individuals. V was pared by 5 bases and J by 0 bases, with 6 bases of the junction left unmatched. The CDR3 loop spans 18 amino acids. The germline CDR1 and CDR2 sequences are SGHNT and YENEEA. Profiled with immunoSEQ multiplex PCR; TCRdb holds only in-frame clones, not every one. The sample has 640,000 or so clones, less than 80% seen once; the top ten hold 1.8%. Sequencing was done on a sample of memory CD4+ T cells sorted from blood. As to subset: CD45RA-negative fraction. This sequence joins TRBV11-3 and TRBJ2-1; TRBD2 aligns across 14 bases. The receptor was isolated from a woman aged 30 to 39 in good health. CDR3 in amino acids: CASSRVGLAGDSYNEQFF. The CDR3, as DNA: TGTGCCAGCAGCCGGGTGGGACTAGCGGGGGACTCCTACAATGAGCAGTTCTTC.